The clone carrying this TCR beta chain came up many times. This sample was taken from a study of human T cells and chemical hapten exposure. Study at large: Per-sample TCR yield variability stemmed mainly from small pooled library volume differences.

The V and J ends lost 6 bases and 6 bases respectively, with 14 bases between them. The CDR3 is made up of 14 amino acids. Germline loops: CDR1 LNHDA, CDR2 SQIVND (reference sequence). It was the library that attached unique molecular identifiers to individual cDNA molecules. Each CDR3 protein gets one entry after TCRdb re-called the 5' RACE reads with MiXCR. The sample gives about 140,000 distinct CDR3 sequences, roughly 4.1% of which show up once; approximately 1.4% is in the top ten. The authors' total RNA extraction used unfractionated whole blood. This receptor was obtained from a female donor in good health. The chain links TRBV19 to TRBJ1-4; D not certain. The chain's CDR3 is CASRKNLRDEKLFF. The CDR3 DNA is TGTGCCAGTAGAAAAAATCTGAGAGATGAAAAACTGTTTTTT.